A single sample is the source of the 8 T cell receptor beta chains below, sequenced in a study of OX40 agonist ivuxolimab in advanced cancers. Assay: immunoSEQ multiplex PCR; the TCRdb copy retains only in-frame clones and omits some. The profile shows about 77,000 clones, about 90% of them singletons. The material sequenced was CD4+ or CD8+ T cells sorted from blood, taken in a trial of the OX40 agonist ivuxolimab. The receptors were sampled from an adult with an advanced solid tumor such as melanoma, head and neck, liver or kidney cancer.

CDR3 amino acids: CASSQEGGGGANVLTF. The CDR3 nucleotides read TGTGCCAGCAGCCAAGAAGGAGGAGGGGGGGCCAACGTCCTGACTTTC. The chain recombines TRBV4-2 with TRBJ2-6, with D possibly being TRBD2 (6 bases). The V gene lost 0 bases and the J gene lost 4 bases, with 10 bases spanning the gap. The CDR3 contains 16 residues. The germline gives CDR1 LGHNA, CDR2 YNFKEQ.

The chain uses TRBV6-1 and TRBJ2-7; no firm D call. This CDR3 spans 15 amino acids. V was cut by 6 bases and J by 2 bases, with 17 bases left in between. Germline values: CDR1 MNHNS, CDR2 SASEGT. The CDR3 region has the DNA TGTGCCAGCAGCGACCCTCTCTACAGCGCCTACGAGCAGTACTTC. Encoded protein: CASSDPLYSAYEQYF.

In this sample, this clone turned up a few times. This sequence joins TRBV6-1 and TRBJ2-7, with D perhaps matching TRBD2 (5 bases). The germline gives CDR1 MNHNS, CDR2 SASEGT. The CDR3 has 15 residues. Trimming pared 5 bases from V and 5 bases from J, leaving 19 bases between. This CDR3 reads CASSRDPGGGNEQYF. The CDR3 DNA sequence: TGTGCCAGCAGTCGAGATCCAGGAGGAGGCAACGAGCAGTACTTC.

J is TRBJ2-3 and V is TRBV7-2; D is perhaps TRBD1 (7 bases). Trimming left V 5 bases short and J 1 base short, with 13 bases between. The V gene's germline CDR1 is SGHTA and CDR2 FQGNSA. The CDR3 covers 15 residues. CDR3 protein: CASSPGGPGTDTQYF. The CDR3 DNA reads TGTGCCAGCAGCCCAGGGGGGCCTGGCACAGATACGCAGTATTTT.

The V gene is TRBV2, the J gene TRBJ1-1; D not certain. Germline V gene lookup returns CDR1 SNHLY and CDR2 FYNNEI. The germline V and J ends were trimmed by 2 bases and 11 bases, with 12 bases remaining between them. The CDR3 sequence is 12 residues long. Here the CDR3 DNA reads TGTGCCAGCAGTGAAAAGTGGGTGGGCGCTTTCTTT. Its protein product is CASSEKWVGAFF.

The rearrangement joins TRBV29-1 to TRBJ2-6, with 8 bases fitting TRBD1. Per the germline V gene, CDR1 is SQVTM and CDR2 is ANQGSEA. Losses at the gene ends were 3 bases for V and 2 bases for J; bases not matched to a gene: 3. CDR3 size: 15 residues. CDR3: CSVDDRGPGANVLTF. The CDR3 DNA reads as TGCAGCGTTGACGACAGGGGACCTGGGGCCAACGTCCTGACTTTC. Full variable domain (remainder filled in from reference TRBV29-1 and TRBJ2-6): SAVISQKPSRDICQRGTSLTIQCQVDSQVTMMFWYRQQPGQSLTLIATANQGSEATYESGFVIDKFPISRPNLTFSTLTVSNMSPEDSSIYLCSVDDRGPGANVLTFGAGSRLTVL.

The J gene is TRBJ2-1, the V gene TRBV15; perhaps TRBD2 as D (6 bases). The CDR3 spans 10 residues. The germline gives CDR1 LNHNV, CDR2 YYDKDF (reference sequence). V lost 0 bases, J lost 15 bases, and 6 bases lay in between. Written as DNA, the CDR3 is TGTGCCACCAGCAGAGAGGGAGGGTTCTTC. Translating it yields CATSREGGFF.

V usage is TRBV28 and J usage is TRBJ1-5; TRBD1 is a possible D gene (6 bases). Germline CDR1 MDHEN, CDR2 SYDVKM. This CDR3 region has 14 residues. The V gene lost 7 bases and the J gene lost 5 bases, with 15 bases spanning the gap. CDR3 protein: CASTLGAGDQPQHF. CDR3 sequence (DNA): TGTGCCAGCACCCTGGGGGCGGGCGATCAGCCCCAGCATTTT. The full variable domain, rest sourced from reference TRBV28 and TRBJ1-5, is DVKVTQSSRYLVKRTGEKVFLECVQDMDHENMFWYRQDPGLGLRLIYFSYDVKMKEKGDIPEGYSVSREKKERFSLILESASTNQTSMYLCASTLGAGDQPQHFGDGTRLSIL.